Given below is one T cell receptor beta chain in context. Its specificity is unknown. TCRdb keeps only in-frame clones here, not all; method: immunoSEQ multiplex PCR. The top ten clones hold about a tenth of a sample with more than 15,000 clones, around three quarters of them seen once. These data come from a study of tumor-infiltrating lymphocytes in localized non-small cell lung cancer. Study as a whole: From each patient, both tumor and uninvolved lung, non-adjacent to tumor, were sampled.

The CDR3 consists of 18 residues. Trimming pared 4 bases from V and 4 bases from J, leaving 24 bases between. CDR1 and CDR2 from the germline V gene are SGHNT and YYREEE (reference sequence). Findings and caveats of the study: Recurrence-free survival showed no association with tumor T-cell fraction. Available tissue quantity limited TCR sequencing to a patient subset.

The TCR originated in a human donor with non-small cell lung cancer. The specimen was lung tumor tissue. The V and J genes are TRBV5-4 and TRBJ2-1; a possible D gene is TRBD2 (5 bases). CDR3 in amino acids: CASSPGGSSVTSYNEQFF. The CDR3 coding sequence is TGTGCCAGCAGCCCCGGAGGTTCGAGCGTGACTTCTTACAATGAGCAGTTCTTC.